The subject of this entry is one T cell receptor beta chain. Data came from immunoSEQ multiplex PCR; TCRdb stores just in-frame clones and leaves some out. The table lists 450,000 to 500,000 clones, roughly 80% of them singletons. This sample was included in a study of shared clonotypes between healthy human individuals. The CDR3 extends over 16 amino acids. V shed 4 bases, J shed 0 bases, and the junction held 8 bases outside the gene matches. From germline, CDR1 is SGHKS and CDR2 YYEKEE (reference sequence). Specimen: PBMCs. This TCR came from a woman between 40 and 50 years old in good health. Some clones in this sample may be carry-over from other donors' samples. The chain has TRBV5-5 and TRBJ2-3, with TRBD2 matching 7 bases. CDR3 in amino acids: CASSLLLATSTDTQYF. The DNA of the CDR3 is TGTGCCAGCAGCCTCTTACTAGCGACGAGCACAGATACGCAGTATTTT. Using reference TRBV5-5 and TRBJ2-3 for the parts outside the CDR3, the full variable domain is DAGVTQSPTHLIKTRGQQVTLRCSPISGHKSVSWYQQVLGQGPQFIFQYYEKEERGRGNFPDRFSARQFPNYSSELNVNALLLGDSALYLCASSLLLATSTDTQYFGPGTRLTVL.